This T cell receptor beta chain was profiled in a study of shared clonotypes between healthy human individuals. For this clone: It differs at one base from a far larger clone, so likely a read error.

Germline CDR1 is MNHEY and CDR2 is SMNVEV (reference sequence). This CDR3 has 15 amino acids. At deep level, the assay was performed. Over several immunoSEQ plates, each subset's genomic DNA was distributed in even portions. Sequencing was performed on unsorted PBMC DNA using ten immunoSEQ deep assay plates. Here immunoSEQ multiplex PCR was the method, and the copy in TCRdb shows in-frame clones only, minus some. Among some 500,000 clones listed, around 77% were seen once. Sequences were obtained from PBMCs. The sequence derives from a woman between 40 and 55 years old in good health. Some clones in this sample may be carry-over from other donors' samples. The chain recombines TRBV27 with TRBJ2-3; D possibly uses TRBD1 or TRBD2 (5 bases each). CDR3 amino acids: CASSLGTGLGDTHYF. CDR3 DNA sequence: TGTGCCAGCAGTTTAGGAACAGGCCTGGGAGATACGCACTATTTT.